This T cell receptor (beta chain) stems from a study of blood T cells in healthy people across ages. Regarding the study as a whole: Per million T cells, TCR beta diversity dropped about linearly as age rose.

Together with a sample-barcoded 5' primer, a J-beta primer mix was included in a second PCR lasting roughly 6 to 12 cycles. Using its own MiXCR run on the 5' RACE reads, TCRdb lists one record per CDR3 protein. The table lists more than 800,000 distinct CDR3 sequences, roughly 26% of them singletons. Trimming removed 2 bases at V and 6 bases at J, with 13 bases between. The length of the CDR3 is 14 residues. The V gene's germline CDR1 is SGHDN and CDR2 FVKESK. They isolated at least 6 million PBMCs from each sample. Concerning this clonotype: Its antigen remains unidentified.

The V gene is TRBV14, the J gene TRBJ1-2; D is unclear. This sequence originates from a woman of 80 years or more in good health. Input material: blood. The CDR3 here is CASSQYLAVDGYTF. The DNA for the CDR3 is TGTGCCAGCAGCCAATACCTCGCCGTGGATGGCTACACCTTC.